Each of the 2 T cell receptor beta chains below was sequenced from the same sample in a study of blood T cell repertoires in COVID-19. Some clones are missing from TCRdb's copy, which holds only in-frame ones; the method was immunoSEQ multiplex PCR. Found here are 110,000 or so clones, 81% of them singletons; the top ten hold roughly 1.6%. The sample was peripheral blood. Every receptor here comes from a man aged 50-59 years with acute or convalescent COVID-19.

V usage is TRBV28 and J usage is TRBJ1-4, with 7 bases fitting TRBD1. The CDR3 totals 16 residues. With 1 base clipped from V and 7 bases from J, the junction kept 9 bases outside the gene matches. Looked up from germline, CDR1 is MDHEN and CDR2 is SYDVKM. The CDR3 spells CASSLLRTGGIEKLFF. The CDR3 DNA is TGTGCCAGCAGTTTATTAAGGACAGGCGGTATTGAAAAACTGTTTTTT.

The V call is TRBV5-1, the J call TRBJ2-1, with TRBD2 matching over 10 bases. CDR1 is SGHRS, CDR2 YFSETQ, per germline. The CDR3 loop spans 16 amino acids. After removal of 0 bases from V and 2 bases from J, the junction contained 2 bases not matched to a gene. The DNA of the CDR3 is TGCGCCAGCAGCTTGGGCCTAGCGGGAGCCTACAATGAGCAGTTCTTC. It is translated as CASSLGLAGAYNEQFF.